This T cell receptor (beta chain) came from a study of siplizumab effects on memory and regulatory T cells. Germline CDR1 is KGHSH and CDR2 is LQKENI. There are 16 residues in the CDR3. The germline V and J ends were trimmed by 2 bases and 2 bases, with 13 bases remaining between them. Assay used: immunoSEQ multiplex PCR; TCRdb lists only in-frame clones, some missing. The table includes approximately 100,000 clones, 92% detected once. Sequences were obtained from Tregs sorted from blood. The chain carries TRBV18 and TRBJ2-1; perhaps TRBD1 as D (5 bases). The clonotype was recovered from a human donor in good health. The CDR3 loop reads CASSPGGRGPYNEQFF. In DNA, the CDR3 is TGTGCCAGCTCACCAGGCGGAAGGGGTCCCTACAATGAGCAGTTCTTC.